The 13 T cell receptor beta chains below all came from one sample that was sequenced in a study of shared T cell receptors in the human thymus. Data came from immunoSEQ multiplex PCR; TCRdb stores just in-frame clones and leaves some out. The sample has 540,000 or so clones, 75% to 80% seen once; the top ten hold more than 0.01%. Separately, the same data were catalogued under a study of human thymus T cells.

The sample consisted of thymocytes. The receptors originated from a boy less than two years old with a congenital heart defect.

This clone was seen a few times. The gene calls are TRBV14 and TRBJ2-7; a possible D gene is TRBD1 (6 bases). Trimming left V 3 bases short and J 0 bases short, with 9 bases between. The CDR3 runs to 14 residues. The germline CDR1 and CDR2 sequences are SGHDN and FVKESK. The CDR3 spells CASSHWGPSYEQYF. CDR3 DNA sequence: TGTGCCAGCAGCCATTGGGGGCCCTCCTACGAGCAGTACTTC.

This clone was counted only a few times. This sequence joins TRBV4-3 and TRBJ2-1; TRBD1 agrees at 7 bases. V trimming: 3 bases; J trimming: 2 bases; junction bases outside the gene matches: 4. This CDR3 comprises 15 residues. The germline V gene encodes CDR1 LGHNA and CDR2 YSLEER. In nucleotides, the CDR3 is TGCGCCAGCAGCCACGACAGGGAAACCTACAATGAGCAGTTCTTC. Protein sequence: CASSHDRETYNEQFF.

The CDR3 DNA reads TGTGCCAGCAGCAACGGGACAGGGGAGGATGGCTACACCTTC. Its translation: CASSNGTGEDGYTF. The chain couples TRBV5-6 to TRBJ1-2; 10 bases align to TRBD1. The CDR3 runs to 14 residues. Trimming took 4 bases from V and 6 from J; bases not matched to a gene: 6. Germline CDR1 reads SGHDT; CDR2 reads YYEEEE.

V gene TRBV29-1 combines with J gene TRBJ2-1; 8 nucleotides match TRBD1. CDR3 length: 13 residues. Germline values: CDR1 SQVTM, CDR2 ANQGSEA. The ends lost 0 bases at V and 14 bases at J; junction bases unmatched: 9. CDR3 nucleotides: TGCAGCGTTGAAGATCGCAGGGGGCAAATGGAGTTCTTC. Its translation is CSVEDRRGQMEFF.

V and J are TRBV29-1 and TRBJ2-3; weak D call: TRBD2 (6 bases). Between the trimmed V and J ends, which lost 4 bases and 0 bases, there was a span of 11 bases. The CDR3 is made up of 14 amino acids. The germline V gene has CDR1 SQVTM and CDR2 ANQGSEA. The CDR3 here is CSVGGGDSTDTQYF. The DNA of the CDR3 is TGCAGCGTTGGAGGCGGGGATAGCACAGATACGCAGTATTTT.

V gene TRBV20-1 combines with J gene TRBJ2-5, with 7 bases aligning to TRBD2. Trimming removed 2 bases from V and 7 bases from J; junction bases left unmatched: 1. Germline loops: CDR1 DFQATT, CDR2 SNEGSKA (reference sequence). CDR3 length: 11 residues. CDR3 region: CSARWGGTQYF. CDR3 in DNA: TGCAGTGCTAGATGGGGGGGGACCCAGTACTTC.

The chain joins TRBV28 to TRBJ2-7, with D maybe TRBD2 (6 bases). CDR1 is MDHEN and CDR2 is SYDVKM in the germline V gene. Trimming took 6 bases from V and 5 from J, leaving 23 bases between them. CDR3 length: 16 amino acids. The CDR3 coding sequence is TGTGCCAGCAGGGCCGGAAGCGGGCTTTTCCCTCACGAGCAGTACTTC. It translates to CASRAGSGLFPHEQYF.

This clone was seen only a few times. This sequence joins TRBV19 and TRBJ1-4; TRBD1 might be the D (6 bases). Germline lookup yields CDR1 LNHDA and CDR2 SQIVND (reference sequence). Trimming cost V 6 bases and J 6 bases, with 23 bases left between them. The CDR3 loop spans 17 amino acids. This chain's CDR3 is CASREDRGVWVDEKLFF. The CDR3 DNA reads as TGTGCCAGTAGAGAGGACAGAGGGGTTTGGGTGGATGAAAAACTGTTTTTT.

This rearrangement joins TRBV10-1 to TRBJ2-3; 11 bases fit TRBD2. Germline loops: CDR1 WNHNN, CDR2 SYGVQD (reference sequence). The CDR3 has 18 residues. V dropped 2 bases and J dropped 2; count of bases not matched to a gene: 9. The CDR3 DNA sequence: TGCGCCAGCAGTGAGCTCCGGACTAGCGGGTATGACACAGATACGCAGTATTTT. It codes for CASSELRTSGYDTDTQYF.

On this clone itself: Other DNA sequences within the sample encode an identical CDR3. The V and J genes are TRBV29-1 and TRBJ1-2; no reliable D call. The CDR3 is 11 amino acids. Trimming removed 4 bases at V and 3 bases at J, with 6 bases between. From germline, CDR1 is SQVTM and CDR2 ANQGSEA. The CDR3 region has the DNA TGCAGCGTTGCCGGGGACTATGGCTACACCTTC. It codes for CSVAGDYGYTF.

The V and J genes are TRBV9 and TRBJ2-7; D is perhaps TRBD2 (5 bases). The CDR3 consists of 15 residues. The germline V and J ends were trimmed by 1 base and 3 bases, with 14 bases remaining between them. From germline, CDR1 is SGDLS and CDR2 YYNGEE. DNA of the CDR3: TGTGCCAGCAGCGTATATGATCGGGGTAGCTACGAGCAGTACTTC. As protein: CASSVYDRGSYEQYF.

This clone was seen only a few times. This chain links TRBV6-8 with TRBJ2-2; 10 nucleotides line up with TRBD2. V dropped 5 bases and J dropped 0; count of bases not matched to a gene: 3. This CDR3 has 16 amino acids. Germline V lookup: CDR1 MNHGY, CDR2 SAAAGT. CDR3 coding DNA: TGTGCCAGCAGTCCAGGACTAGCGGCGAACACCGGGGAGCTGTTTTTT. This sequence encodes CASSPGLAANTGELFF.

This clone has only a few counts. The V call is TRBV2, the J call TRBJ2-2; the match to TRBD1 covers 9 bases. Germline lookup yields CDR1 SNHLY and CDR2 FYNNEI. V lost 8 bases, J lost 4 bases, and 17 bases stayed unmatched. This CDR3 region has 18 residues. The CDR3 reads CASLRDREIKIVTGELFF. CDR3 DNA sequence: TGTGCCAGCTTACGGGACAGGGAAATAAAAATAGTCACCGGGGAGCTGTTTTTT.